This passage covers 28 T cell receptor beta chains from one sample sequenced in a study of T cell clonality in common variable immunodeficiency. TCRdb keeps only in-frame clones here, not all; method: immunoSEQ multiplex PCR. Singletons are absent from the sample, which has 45,000 to 55,000 clones. Material: peripheral blood mononuclear cells. The receptors derive from a person aged 18 to 75 in good health.

In its sample, this clone was seen many times. The read finishes 3 residues shy of the CDR3 end, and the germline J gene is used to complete it. V is TRBV18 and J is TRBJ2-7, with 10 bases identical to TRBD1. The CDR3 is 13 residues long. Germline CDR1 reads KGHSH; CDR2 reads LQKENI. V shed 4 bases and J 4 bases; nucleotides not matched to a gene: 1. CDR3 bases read: TGTGCCAGCTCACGGGACAGGGGTTACGAG. This gives the protein CASSRDRGYE. The full CDR3 is CASSRDRGYEQYF.

This clone has ten or more counts. The covered CDR3 bases are TGTGCCAGCAGCTTATATGGGCTAGCTGGTGAGACC. Residues: CASSLYGLAGET. The full CDR3 is CASSLYGLAGETQYF. The chain employs TRBV7-3 and TRBJ2-5; possible D gene TRBD2, 5 bases. The CDR3 extends 3 residues past the end of the read, so its final part is completed from the germline J gene. This CDR3 comprises 15 residues. The V and J ends lost 2 bases and 5 bases respectively, with 15 bases between them. In germline, CDR1 is SGHTA, CDR2 FQGTGA.

This clone was observed many times. The CDR3 is CASSIAGGLVAFF. The covered CDR3 bases are TGTGCCAGTAGTATTGCTGGAGGGTTGGTA. The rearrangement joins TRBV19 to TRBJ1-1; D unclear. The read comes to an end 3 residues before the CDR3 does, leaving the germline J gene to fill in the end. CDR1 LNHDA and CDR2 SQIVND come from the germline V gene (reference sequence). The CDR3 spans 13 residues. Supplemented by reference TRBV19 and TRBJ1-1, the full variable domain reads DGGITQSPKYLFRKEGQNVTLSCEQNLNHDAMYWYRQDPGQGLRLIYYSQIVNDFQKGDIAEGYSVSREKKESFPLTVTSAQKNPTAFYLCASSIAGGLVAFFGQGTRLTVV.

This clone has a count of ten or more. The read terminates 3 residues before the CDR3 end, so the remaining end is supplied by the germline J gene. The chain has TRBV19 and TRBJ2-3; D call uncertain. V was pared by 1 base and J by 1 base, with 6 bases between. The germline gives CDR1 LNHDA, CDR2 SQIVND (reference sequence). There are 14 residues in the CDR3. The covered CDR3 bases are TGTGCCAGTAGTATAGTAGTGGGCACAGATACG. It yields the protein CASSIVVGTDT. In full, the CDR3 is CASSIVVGTDTQYF.

This clone was detected a few times. The observed sequence ends 3 residues before the CDR3 terminus, with the missing tail filled in from the germline J gene. The J gene is TRBJ1-5, the V gene TRBV2, with unresolved D. The CDR3 totals 14 residues. V lost 4 bases to trimming and J lost 2 bases, with 9 bases between them. Germline V lookup: CDR1 SNHLY, CDR2 FYNNEI. The covered CDR3 bases are TGTGCCAGCAGTGTAAGAAGGGGCAATCAGCCC. Amino acid sequence: CASSVRRGNQP. In full, the CDR3 reads CASSVRRGNQPQHF.

This clone was observed at least ten times. Read sequence stops 3 residues before the CDR3 end, and the germline J gene provides the missing end. The chain couples TRBV6-1 to TRBJ2-7; 8 nucleotides align to TRBD2. This CDR3 is built from 15 residues. V lost 3 bases and J lost 2; bases outside the gene matches: 6. Germline CDR1 reads MNHNS; CDR2 reads SASEGT. CDR3: CASSEALADPYEQYF. CDR3 DNA (partial): TGTGCCAGCAGTGAGGCACTAGCGGACCCCTACGAG.

This clone was seen many times. The read comes to an end 3 residues before the CDR3 does, leaving the germline J gene to fill in the end. The gene calls are TRBV29-1 and TRBJ2-4; 8 bases are a match to TRBD1. The V gene end was trimmed by 6 bases and the J gene end by 3 bases; junction bases not matched to a gene: 4. CDR1 and CDR2 (germline): SQVTM, ANQGSEA. The CDR3 extends over 13 amino acids. The CDR3 DNA, read in part, is TGCAGCGTGGAAACAGGGGGCAAAAACATT. Translating it yields CSVETGGKNI. The full CDR3 protein reads CSVETGGKNIQYF.

This clone was seen at least ten times. CDR3 residues: CASSLVQGSYNEQFF. The DNA read from the CDR3 is TGTGCCAGCAGCTTGGTACAGGGATCCTACAATGAG. The V call is TRBV5-5, the J call TRBJ2-1, with D tentatively TRBD1 (6 bases). The CDR3 extends 3 residues past the end of the read, so its final part is completed from the germline J gene. The CDR3 has 15 residues. With 0 bases removed from V and 1 base from J, the gap between germline ends came to 8 bases. The germline V gene has CDR1 SGHKS and CDR2 YYEKEE (reference sequence).

This clone was observed at least ten times. The read is 3 residues too short to cover the CDR3 end, so that end is filled in from the germline J gene. The chain couples TRBV4-2 to TRBJ1-6; 10 positions agree with TRBD1. The CDR3 length is 16 residues. With V trimmed by 6 bases and J by 7 bases, 9 bases remained unmatched. The germline gives CDR1 LGHNA, CDR2 YNFKEQ. CDR3 region: CASRMTGGERNSPLHF. The part of the CDR3 DNA that was read is TGTGCCAGCAGAATGACAGGGGGCGAAAGGAATTCACCC.

In its sample, this clone was seen many times. The read terminates 3 residues before the CDR3 end, so the remaining end is supplied by the germline J gene. The chain carries TRBV5-1 and TRBJ2-7; 8 bases fit TRBD2. The germline CDR1 and CDR2 sequences are SGHRS and YFSETQ. J gave up 0 bases and V 0 bases, and 11 bases lay outside the gene matches. There are 18 residues in the CDR3. CDR3 sequence: CASSLVPAGGLSSYEQYF. The CDR3 bases that were read are TGCGCCAGCAGCTTGGTACCCGCGGGGGGCTTAAGCTCCTACGAG.

This clone was counted at least ten times. The read terminates 3 residues before the CDR3 end, so the remaining end is supplied by the germline J gene. This chain links TRBV5-1 with TRBJ2-3; TRBD2 agrees at 8 bases. Germline values: CDR1 SGHRS, CDR2 YFSETQ. The length of the CDR3 is 16 residues. J lost 3 bases, V lost 0 bases, and 6 bases had no gene match. The sequenced CDR3 bases are TGCGCCAGCAGCTTGGCGAGCGGGAGTGGGACAGATACG. This gives the protein CASSLASGSGTDT. The entire CDR3 reads CASSLASGSGTDTQYF.

There are many counts of this clone. The missing CDR3 end, 3 residues past where the read stops, is filled in from the germline J gene. V and J are TRBV7-3 and TRBJ2-2; TRBD1 matches at 8 bases. J was trimmed by 4 bases and V by 5 bases; bases with no gene match: 3. CDR3 length equals 14 residues. Germline-derived CDR1 and CDR2 are SGHTA and FQGTGA. CDR3 bases read: TGTGCCAGCAGCCCGGACAGGGCCACCGGGGAG. It encodes CASSPDRATGE. The whole CDR3 region reads CASSPDRATGELFF. The complete variable domain, with remaining parts taken from reference TRBV7-3 and TRBJ2-2, reads GAGVSQTPSNKVTEKGKYVELRCDPISGHTALYWYRQSLGQGPEFLIYFQGTGAADDSGLPNDRFFAVRPEGSVSTLKIQRTERGDSAVYLCASSPDRATGELFFGEGSRLTVL.

In its sample, this clone was seen many times. The CDR3 end is not reached by the read, which stops 3 residues before it; the germline J gene fills it in. V usage is TRBV7-2 and J usage is TRBJ2-1; 7 bases are a match to TRBD1. This CDR3 is built from 15 residues. Germline assignment: CDR1 SGHTA and CDR2 FQGNSA. Trimming took 3 bases from V and 5 from J; bases not matched to a gene: 7. This chain's CDR3 is CASSFEAQGHNEQFF. CDR3 DNA, as far as it was read: TGTGCCAGCAGCTTCGAAGCACAGGGGCACAATGAG.

In its sample, this clone was seen many times. Read coverage stops 3 residues before the CDR3 terminus; the germline J gene supplies the remainder. The rearrangement uses TRBV20-1 and TRBJ1-3, with D perhaps TRBD1 (5 bases). Trimming shortened V by 3 bases and J by 3 bases, and 21 bases separated the two germline ends. Germline values: CDR1 DFQATT, CDR2 SNEGSKA (reference sequence). The CDR3 has 17 residues. Incomplete CDR3 DNA: TGCAGTGCTAGTTATGGGACGGGACTGCTGGATGGAAACACC. Translating it yields CSASYGTGLLDGNT. The entire CDR3 protein reads CSASYGTGLLDGNTIYF.

For this clone: The CDR3 goes on 3 residues after the read ends, and that part is filled in from the germline J gene. The gene calls are TRBV4-2 and TRBJ2-7; D not resolved. CDR3 length: 14 residues. V gave up 0 bases and J gave up 1 base, with 7 bases separating them. Germline V gene data show CDR1 as LGHNA and CDR2 as YNFKEQ. The CDR3 sequence: CASSQETYSYEQYF. The sequenced part of the CDR3 DNA is TGTGCCAGCAGCCAAGAAACATATTCCTACGAG.

This clone has ten or more counts. Coverage ceases 3 residues before the CDR3 finishes, and the germline J gene fills in the end. The rearrangement uses TRBV18 and TRBJ1-1, with D unresolved. CDR1 is KGHSH, CDR2 LQKENI, per germline. The length of the CDR3 is 13 residues. V gave up 3 bases and J gave up 1 base, with 6 bases separating them. Incomplete CDR3 DNA: TGTGCCAGCTCACCTACAGAGAACACTGAA. It encodes CASSPTENTE. The entire CDR3 is CASSPTENTEAFF.

This clone was seen many times. Read data end 3 residues before the CDR3 end; the end is taken from the germline J gene. The J gene is TRBJ2-5, the V gene TRBV20-1, with a possible D match to TRBD1 (6 bases). The CDR3 runs 15 residues. Germline CDR1 DFQATT, CDR2 SNEGSKA (reference sequence). The V end was cut by 4 bases, the J end by 5 bases, with 20 bases between. The CDR3: CSAKPRQGLSETQYF. The sequenced CDR3 bases are TGCAGTGCTAAACCGAGGCAGGGGCTGTCGGAGACC.

The table lists this clone with many counts. With the read ending 3 residues before the CDR3 end, the germline J gene is used to fill in that end. The chain joins TRBV7-3 to TRBJ1-3; D not resolved. V was trimmed by 2 bases and J by 0 bases, leaving 11 bases between them. CDR1 is SGHTA, CDR2 FQGTGA, per germline. The CDR3 covers 16 residues. The CDR3 sequence: CASSLGPGSSGNTIYF. Incomplete CDR3 DNA: TGTGCCAGCAGCTTAGGGCCGGGGAGCTCTGGAAACACC.

This clone was seen at least ten times. The missing CDR3 end, 3 residues past where the read stops, is filled in from the germline J gene. The J gene is TRBJ2-7, the V gene TRBV29-1, with 7 bases fitting TRBD2. The CDR3 has 16 residues. Per germline, CDR1 SQVTM and CDR2 ANQGSEA. Trimming at V came to 0 bases and at J to 2 bases, leaving 10 bases not matched to a gene. CDR3 DNA, as far as it was read: TGCAGCGTTGAAGAGTGGTCCAGCGGGACGACCTACGAG. It translates to CSVEEWSSGTTYE. The complete CDR3 sequence is CSVEEWSSGTTYEQYF.

This clone was observed many times. The read terminates 3 residues before the CDR3 end, so the remaining end is supplied by the germline J gene. The chain combines TRBV20-1 with TRBJ1-4; TRBD1 is a possible D gene (5 bases). CDR3 length: 13 amino acids. The germline V and J ends were trimmed by 2 bases and 7 bases, with 11 bases remaining between them. Germline V CDR1 and CDR2: DFQATT, SNEGSKA (reference sequence). The CDR3 DNA, read in part, is TGCAGTGCTAGACAGCAGGGCGGTGAAAAA. Protein sequence: CSARQQGGEK. The full CDR3 sequence reads CSARQQGGEKLFF.

Many counts were recorded for this clone. Read coverage stops 3 residues before the CDR3 terminus; the germline J gene supplies the remainder. The chain employs TRBV29-1 and TRBJ1-1, with D unclear. The V end lost 2 bases, the J end lost 1 base, and 11 bases lay between the germline ends. In germline, CDR1 is SQVTM, CDR2 ANQGSEA. The CDR3 spans 14 residues. CDR3: CSVETDYTNTEAFF. CDR3 DNA (partial): TGCAGCGTTGAAACAGACTATACGAACACTGAA.

This clone has ten or more counts. The DNA ends 3 residues before the CDR3 does, and the rest of the CDR3 is filled in from the germline J gene. The chain links TRBV28 to TRBJ2-1; 16 bases fit TRBD2. This CDR3 is 20 amino acids long. V was clipped by 3 bases and J by 0 bases; unmatched bases: 8. Germline V CDR1 and CDR2: MDHEN, SYDVKM. The CDR3 loop reads CASSFLGLAGGPSSYNEQFF. CDR3 DNA (partial): TGTGCCAGCAGTTTCTTGGGACTAGCGGGAGGGCCGAGCTCCTACAATGAG.

This clone was detected ten times or more. Read sequence stops 3 residues before the CDR3 end, and the germline J gene provides the missing end. J is TRBJ2-3 and V is TRBV20-1, with D tentatively TRBD2 (7 bases). Germline V gene lookup returns CDR1 DFQATT and CDR2 SNEGSKA (reference sequence). The CDR3 sequence is 15 residues long. Trimming took off 0 bases at V and 6 bases at J, with 16 bases between the two ends. This CDR3 is CSARDVAEGGDTQYF. CDR3 DNA, as far as it was read: TGCAGTGCTAGAGATGTAGCGGAGGGGGGGGATACG.

At least ten counts were recorded for this clone. The read stops 3 residues short of the end of the CDR3; the missing end is completed from the germline J gene. V gene TRBV20-1 combines with J gene TRBJ2-5; D might be TRBD1 (5 bases). CDR3 size: 12 residues. Germline V CDR1 and CDR2: DFQATT, SNEGSKA (reference sequence). V was pared by 5 bases and J by 2 bases, with 9 bases between. The covered CDR3 bases are TGCAGTGCTCCTCGGACACAAGAGACC. Its protein is CSAPRTQET. The complete CDR3 sequence is CSAPRTQETQYF.

This clone occurred many times. The read ends 3 residues early relative to the CDR3; the germline J gene fills the gap. The V gene is TRBV7-9, the J gene TRBJ1-2, with D perhaps TRBD1 (5 bases). The CDR3 length is 14 residues. In germline, CDR1 is SEHNR, CDR2 FQNEAQ (reference sequence). The CDR3 protein is CASSLEDQGSGYTF. Partial CDR3 DNA: TGTGCCAGCAGCTTAGAAGATCAGGGAAGCGGC. Full variable domain (rest looked up from reference TRBV7-9 and TRBJ1-2): DTGVSQNPRHKITKRGQNVTFRCDPISEHNRLYWYRQTLGQGPEFLTYFQNEAQLEKSRLLSDRFSAERPKGSFSTLEIQRTEQGDSAMYLCASSLEDQGSGYTFGSGTRLTVV.

This clone has at least ten counts. The read ends 3 residues shy of where the CDR3 ends; the end is completed using the germline J gene. The chain is built from TRBV20-1 and TRBJ2-5; possible D gene TRBD1, 5 bases. Germline CDR1 is DFQATT and CDR2 is SNEGSKA (reference sequence). V was shortened by 3 bases and J by 1 base, with 15 bases between the two germline ends. The CDR3 is made up of 15 amino acids. CDR3 sequence reads: CSASYIGVRQETQYF. The covered CDR3 bases are TGCAGTGCTAGTTACATAGGGGTTCGCCAAGAGACC.

There are many counts of this clone. The read comes to an end 3 residues before the CDR3 does, leaving the germline J gene to fill in the end. The V call is TRBV7-1, the J call TRBJ2-4; weak D call: TRBD2 (6 bases). TRBV7-1 is annotated as an ORF whose role is uncertain. This CDR3 has 20 residues. The ends were cut back, 3 bases at V and 2 bases at J, with 26 bases in the middle. CDR3 sequence: CASSSPIQPGWGVTKNIQYF. Partial CDR3 DNA: TGTGCCAGCAGCTCTCCGATACAACCAGGGTGGGGGGTAACCAAAAACATT.

At least ten counts were recorded for this clone. The CDR3 end falls 3 residues outside the read, so it is completed with the germline J gene. The rearrangement joins TRBV20-1 to TRBJ2-7; 11 bases map to TRBD1. The J segment lost 3 bases and the V segment lost 5 bases, leaving 9 bases of the junction unmatched. Germline V CDR1 and CDR2: DFQATT, SNEGSKA (reference sequence). The CDR3 loop spans 15 amino acids. CDR3 loop: CSASGTGGKHYEQYF. CDR3 bases read: TGCAGTGCTTCCGGGACAGGGGGTAAACACTACGAG.